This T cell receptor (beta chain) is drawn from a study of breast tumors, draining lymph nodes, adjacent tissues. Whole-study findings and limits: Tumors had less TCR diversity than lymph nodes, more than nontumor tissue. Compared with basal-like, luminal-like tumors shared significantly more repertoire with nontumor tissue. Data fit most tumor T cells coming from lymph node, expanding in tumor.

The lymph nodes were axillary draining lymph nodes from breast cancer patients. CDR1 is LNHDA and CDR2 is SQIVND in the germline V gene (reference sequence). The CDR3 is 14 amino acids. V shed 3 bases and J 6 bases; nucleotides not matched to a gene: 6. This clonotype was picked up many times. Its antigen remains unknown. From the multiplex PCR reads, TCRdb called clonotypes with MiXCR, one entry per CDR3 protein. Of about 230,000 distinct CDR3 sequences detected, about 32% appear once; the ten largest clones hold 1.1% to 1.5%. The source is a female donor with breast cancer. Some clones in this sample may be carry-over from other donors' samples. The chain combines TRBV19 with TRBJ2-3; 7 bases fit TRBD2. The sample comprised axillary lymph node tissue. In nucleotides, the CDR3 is TGTGCCAGTAGTATTGGACTAGGTCGCGATACGCAGTATTTT. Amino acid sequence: CASSIGLGRDTQYF.